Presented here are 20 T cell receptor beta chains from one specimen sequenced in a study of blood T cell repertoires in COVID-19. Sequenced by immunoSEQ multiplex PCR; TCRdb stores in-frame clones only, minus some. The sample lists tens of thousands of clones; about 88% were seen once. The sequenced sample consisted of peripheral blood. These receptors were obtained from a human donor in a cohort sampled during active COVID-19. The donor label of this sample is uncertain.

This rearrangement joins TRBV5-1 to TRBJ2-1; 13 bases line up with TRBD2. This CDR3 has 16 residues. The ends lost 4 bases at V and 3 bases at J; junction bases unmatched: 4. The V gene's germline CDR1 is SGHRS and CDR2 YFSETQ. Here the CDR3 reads CASSQGLAGDYNEQFF. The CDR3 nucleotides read TGCGCCAGCAGCCAAGGACTAGCGGGAGACTACAATGAGCAGTTCTTC.

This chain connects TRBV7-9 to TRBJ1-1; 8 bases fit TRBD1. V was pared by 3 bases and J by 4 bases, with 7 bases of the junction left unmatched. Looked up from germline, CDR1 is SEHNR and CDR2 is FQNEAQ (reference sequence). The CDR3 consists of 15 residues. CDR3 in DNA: TGTGCCAGCAGCTTCCAGGGGGCGCTTGGCACTGAAGCTTTCTTT. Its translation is CASSFQGALGTEAFF.

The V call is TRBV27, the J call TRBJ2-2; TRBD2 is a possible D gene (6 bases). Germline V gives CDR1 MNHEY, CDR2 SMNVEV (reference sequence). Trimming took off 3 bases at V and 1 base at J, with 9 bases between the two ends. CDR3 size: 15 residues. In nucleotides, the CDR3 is TGTGCCAGCAGTTTTAGCGGTCAGAACACCGGGGAGCTGTTTTTT. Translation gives CASSFSGQNTGELFF.

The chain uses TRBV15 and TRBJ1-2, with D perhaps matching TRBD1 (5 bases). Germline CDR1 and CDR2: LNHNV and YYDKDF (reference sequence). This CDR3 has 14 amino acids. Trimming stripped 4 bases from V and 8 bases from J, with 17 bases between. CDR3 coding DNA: TGTGCCACCAGCAACGCCCCCCAGGGCGGAGGCTACACCTTC. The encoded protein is CATSNAPQGGGYTF.

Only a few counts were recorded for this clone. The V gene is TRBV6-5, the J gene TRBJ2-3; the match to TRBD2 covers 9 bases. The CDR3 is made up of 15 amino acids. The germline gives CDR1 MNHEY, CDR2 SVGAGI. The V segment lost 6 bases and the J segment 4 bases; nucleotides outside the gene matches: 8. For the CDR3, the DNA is TGTGCCAGCAGATTTGCGGGAGGGGGGTCAGATACGCAGTATTTT. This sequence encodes CASRFAGGGSDTQYF.

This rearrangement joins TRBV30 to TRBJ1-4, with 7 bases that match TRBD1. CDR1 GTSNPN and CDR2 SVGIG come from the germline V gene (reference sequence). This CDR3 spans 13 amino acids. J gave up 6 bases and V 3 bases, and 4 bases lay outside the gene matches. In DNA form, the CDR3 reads TGTGCCTGGAGAGGTGACAGGGATGAAAAACTGTTTTTT. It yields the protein CAWRGDRDEKLFF.

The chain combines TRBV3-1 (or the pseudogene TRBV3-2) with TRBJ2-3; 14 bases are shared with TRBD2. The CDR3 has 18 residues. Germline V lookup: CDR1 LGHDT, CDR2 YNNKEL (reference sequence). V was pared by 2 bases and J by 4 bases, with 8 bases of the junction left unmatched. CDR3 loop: CASSQQPGLAGGPDTQYF. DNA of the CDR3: TGTGCCAGCAGCCAACAACCTGGACTAGCGGGAGGACCAGATACGCAGTATTTT.

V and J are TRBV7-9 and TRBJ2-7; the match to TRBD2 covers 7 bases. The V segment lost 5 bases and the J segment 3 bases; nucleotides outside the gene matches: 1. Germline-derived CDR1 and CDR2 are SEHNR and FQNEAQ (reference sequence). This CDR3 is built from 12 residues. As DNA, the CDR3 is TGTGCCAGCAGCAGGGACTACTACGAGCAGTACTTC. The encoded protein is CASSRDYYEQYF.

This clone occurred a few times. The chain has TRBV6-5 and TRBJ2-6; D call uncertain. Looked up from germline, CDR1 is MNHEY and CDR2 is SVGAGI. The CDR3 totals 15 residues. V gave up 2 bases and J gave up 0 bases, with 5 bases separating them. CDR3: CASSYKSSGANVLTF. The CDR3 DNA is TGTGCCAGCAGTTACAAGAGCTCTGGGGCCAACGTCCTGACTTTC.

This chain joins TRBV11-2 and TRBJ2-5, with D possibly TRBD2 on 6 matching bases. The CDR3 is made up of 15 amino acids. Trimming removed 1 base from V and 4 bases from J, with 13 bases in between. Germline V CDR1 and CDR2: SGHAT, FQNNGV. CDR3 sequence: CASSLGQLAVETQYF. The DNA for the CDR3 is TGTGCCAGCAGCTTAGGCCAACTAGCCGTAGAGACCCAGTACTTC.

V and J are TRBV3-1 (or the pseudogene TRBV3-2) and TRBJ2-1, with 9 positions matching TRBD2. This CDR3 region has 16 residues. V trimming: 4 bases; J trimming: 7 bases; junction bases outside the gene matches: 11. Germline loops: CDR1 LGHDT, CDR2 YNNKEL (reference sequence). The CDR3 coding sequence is TGTGCCAGCAGCCCCCGCGGTAGCGGGAGAAGTAATGAGCAGTTCTTC. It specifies CASSPRGSGRSNEQFF.

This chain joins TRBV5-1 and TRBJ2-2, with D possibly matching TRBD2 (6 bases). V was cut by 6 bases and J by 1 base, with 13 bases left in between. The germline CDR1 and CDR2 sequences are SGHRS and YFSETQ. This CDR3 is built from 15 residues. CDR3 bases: TGCGCCAGCACCTCTAGCGTCTTGAACACCGGGGAGCTGTTTTTT. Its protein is CASTSSVLNTGELFF.

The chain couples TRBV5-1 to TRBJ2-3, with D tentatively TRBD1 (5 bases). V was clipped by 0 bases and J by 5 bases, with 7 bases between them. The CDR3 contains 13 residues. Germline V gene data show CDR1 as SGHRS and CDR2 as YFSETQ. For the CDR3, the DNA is TGCGCCAGCAGCTTGGCCCAGGGAGATACGCAGTATTTT. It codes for CASSLAQGDTQYF.

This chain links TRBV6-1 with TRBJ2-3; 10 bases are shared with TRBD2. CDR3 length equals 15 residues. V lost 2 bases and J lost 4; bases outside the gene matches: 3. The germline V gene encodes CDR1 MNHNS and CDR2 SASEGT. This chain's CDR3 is CASSELAGGSDTQYF. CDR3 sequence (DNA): TGTGCCAGCAGTGAATTAGCGGGAGGATCAGATACGCAGTATTTT.

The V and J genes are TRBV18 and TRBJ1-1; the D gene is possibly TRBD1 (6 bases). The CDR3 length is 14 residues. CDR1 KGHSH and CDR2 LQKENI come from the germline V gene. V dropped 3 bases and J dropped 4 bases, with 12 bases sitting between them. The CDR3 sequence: CASSPSQGSTEAFF. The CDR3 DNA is TGTGCCAGCTCACCCTCTCAGGGGTCCACTGAAGCTTTCTTT.

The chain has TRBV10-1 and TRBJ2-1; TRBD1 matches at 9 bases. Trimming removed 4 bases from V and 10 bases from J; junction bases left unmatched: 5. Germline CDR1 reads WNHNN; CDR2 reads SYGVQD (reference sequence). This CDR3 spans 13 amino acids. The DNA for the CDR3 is TGCGCCAGCAGTGGGGACAGGGTCGGGGAGCAGTTCTTC. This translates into CASSGDRVGEQFF.

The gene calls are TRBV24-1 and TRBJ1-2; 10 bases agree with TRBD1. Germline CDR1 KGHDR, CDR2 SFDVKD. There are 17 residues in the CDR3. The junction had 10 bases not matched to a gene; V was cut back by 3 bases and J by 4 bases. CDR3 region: CATSDASGTGDVYGYTF. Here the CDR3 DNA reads TGTGCCACCAGTGATGCCTCCGGGACAGGGGATGTCTATGGCTACACCTTC.

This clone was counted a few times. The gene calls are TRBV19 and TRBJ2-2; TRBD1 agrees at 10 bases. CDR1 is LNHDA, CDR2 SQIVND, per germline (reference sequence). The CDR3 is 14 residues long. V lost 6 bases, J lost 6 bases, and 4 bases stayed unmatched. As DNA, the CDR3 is TGTGCCAGTAGGGGGACAGGGGTGGCCGGGGAGCTGTTTTTT. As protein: CASRGTGVAGELFF.

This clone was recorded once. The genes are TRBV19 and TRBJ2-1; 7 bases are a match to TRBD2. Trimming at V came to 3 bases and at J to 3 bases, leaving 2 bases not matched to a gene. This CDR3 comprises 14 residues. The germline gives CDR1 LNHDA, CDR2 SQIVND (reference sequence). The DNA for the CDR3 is TGTGCCAGTAGTATTAAGCGGGGCTACAATGAGCAGTTCTTC. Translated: CASSIKRGYNEQFF.

CDR3 in amino acids: CASSRLAGAGELFF. CDR3 nucleotides: TGCGCCAGCAGTCGACTAGCGGGAGCCGGGGAGCTGTTTTTT. The gene calls are TRBV10-1 and TRBJ2-2; 12 bases map to TRBD2. Trimming removed 5 bases from V and 6 bases from J; junction bases left unmatched: 1. The CDR3 sequence is 14 residues long. From germline, CDR1 is WNHNN and CDR2 SYGVQD (reference sequence).